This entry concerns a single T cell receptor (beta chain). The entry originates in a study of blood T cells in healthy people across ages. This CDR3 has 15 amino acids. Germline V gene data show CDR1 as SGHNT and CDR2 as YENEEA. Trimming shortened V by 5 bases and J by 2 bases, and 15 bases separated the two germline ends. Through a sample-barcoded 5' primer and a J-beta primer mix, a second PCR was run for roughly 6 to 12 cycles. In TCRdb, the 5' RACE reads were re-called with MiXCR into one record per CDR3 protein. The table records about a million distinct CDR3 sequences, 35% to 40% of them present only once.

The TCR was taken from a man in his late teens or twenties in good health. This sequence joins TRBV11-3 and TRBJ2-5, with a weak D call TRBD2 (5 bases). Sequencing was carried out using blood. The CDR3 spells CASSPPSGNQETQYF. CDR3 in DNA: TGTGCCAGCAGCCCACCCTCCGGGAATCAAGAGACCCAGTACTTC.